The rows below give T cell receptor beta chains drawn from one sample of a study of PD-1 blockade in classical Hodgkin lymphoma. Method: immunoSEQ multiplex PCR; TCRdb's copy keeps in-frame clones and lacks some. This sample has 32,000 or so clones, with about 93% found just once. This sample comprised CD4+ T cells from blood, obtained before the fourth cycle of nivolumab. These receptors all stem from a human donor with classical Hodgkin lymphoma. CDR3s include the opening cysteine and the closing phenylalanine or tryptophan. The D gene is left open where the match is weak. Size is omitted from some rows. Given values are once, few, many or a class for expanded clones.

clone_size	j_call	v_call	d_call	cdr3_aa	cdr3_nt
NA	TRBJ1-2	TRBV7-9	NA	CASTGTDKGYGYTF	TGTGCCAGCACAGGAACAGATAAGGGCTATGGCTACACCTTC
NA	TRBJ1-1	TRBV7-9	TRBD1	CASSTGQGREAFF	TGTGCCAGCAGCACAGGACAGGGCCGTGAAGCTTTCTTT
NA	TRBJ2-3	TRBV5-4	NA	CASSLGGSTDTQYF	TGTGCCAGCAGCTTAGGGGGATCCACAGATACGCAGTATTTT
NA	TRBJ1-2	TRBV5-1	NA	CASRGQSNYGYTF	TGCGCCAGCAGAGGGCAATCTAACTATGGCTACACCTTC
NA	TRBJ2-3	TRBV11-2	NA	CASSLRGAADTDTQYF	TGTGCCAGCAGCTTGAGAGGAGCGGCCGATACAGATACGCAGTATTTT
NA	TRBJ1-1	TRBV9	TRBD1	CASSVTGVNTEAFF	TGTGCCAGCAGCGTAACAGGGGTGAACACTGAAGCTTTCTTT
few	TRBJ1-2	TRBV2	TRBD1	CASRATGASYGYTF	TGTGCCAGCAGAGCTACAGGGGCGTCCTATGGCTACACCTTC
NA	TRBJ2-7	TRBV15	NA	CATSERLSEQYF	TGTGCCACCAGCGAGAGACTTAGCGAGCAGTACTTC
NA	TRBJ2-2	TRBV28	TRBD1	CASSLGTGLAVGELFF	TGTGCCAGCAGTTTGGGGACAGGGCTCGCGGTCGGGGAGCTGTTTTTT
NA	TRBJ1-1	TRBV7-2	NA	CASSRTLTEAFF	TGTGCCAGCAGCCGGACATTAACTGAAGCTTTCTTT
NA	TRBJ2-5	TRBV7-9	TRBD1	CASSPRGPETQYF	TGTGCCAGCAGCCCTAGGGGGCCTGAGACCCAGTACTTC
NA	TRBJ2-7	TRBV29-1	TRBD1	CSVEEQQGTSEQYF	TGCAGCGTTGAAGAGCAACAGGGGACGAGCGAGCAGTACTTC
NA	TRBJ2-7	TRBV11-1	TRBD1	CASSSHRGIGYEQYF	TGTGCCAGCAGCTCACACAGGGGTATCGGTTACGAGCAGTACTTC
NA	TRBJ2-2	TRBV5-1	TRBD1	CASSLTPQTGSNTGELFF	TGCGCCAGCAGCTTGACCCCCCAGACAGGGTCCAACACCGGGGAGCTGTTTTTT
NA	TRBJ1-6	TRBV25-1	TRBD1	CATRIPGQPNSPLHF	TGTGCCACTCGGATTCCGGGACAGCCTAATTCACCCCTCCACTTT
NA	TRBJ2-7	TRBV5-1	NA	CASRRAGGTYEQYF	TGCGCCAGCAGGAGAGCGGGTGGGACCTACGAGCAGTACTTC
NA	TRBJ1-5	TRBV5-6	NA	CASSLQASGPQHF	TGTGCCAGCAGCCTACAGGCCTCGGGGCCCCAGCATTTT
NA	TRBJ2-5	TRBV6-5	NA	CASSGRAQETQYF	TGTGCCAGCAGTGGCAGGGCCCAAGAGACCCAGTACTTC
NA	TRBJ2-1	TRBV25-1	TRBD1	CASSARGRPYNEQFF	TGTGCCAGCAGTGCCAGGGGGCGCCCCTACAATGAGCAGTTCTTC
few	TRBJ2-7	TRBV10-3	NA	CAISGINYEQYF	TGTGCCATCAGTGGAATCAACTACGAGCAGTACTTC
NA	TRBJ1-1	TRBV7-8	NA	CASSATVEAFF	TGTGCCAGCAGCGCAACCGTTGAAGCTTTCTTT
NA	TRBJ2-3	TRBV7-9	NA	CASSLGRPSTDTQYF	TGTGCCAGCAGCTTGGGACGGCCGAGCACAGATACGCAGTATTTT
NA	TRBJ2-3	TRBV4-2	NA	CASSQGTGQPEDTQYF	TGTGCCAGCAGTCAAGGGACTGGACAGCCGGAAGATACGCAGTATTTT
NA	TRBJ2-7	TRBV28	TRBD2	CASSLFSLAGGTSYEQYF	TGTGCCAGCAGTTTATTCTCACTAGCGGGAGGTACCTCCTACGAGCAGTACTTC
NA	TRBJ1-5	TRBV27	NA	CASSRQPDQPQHF	TGTGCCAGCAGTCGTCAGCCGGATCAGCCCCAGCATTTT
NA	TRBJ1-5	TRBV11-2	NA	CASSPRGRNQPQHF	TGTGCCAGCAGCCCCCGGGGGAGGAATCAGCCCCAGCATTTT
NA	TRBJ1-1	TRBV27	NA	CASSPSTGTEAFF	TGTGCCAGCAGTCCGAGTACAGGGACTGAAGCTTTCTTT
NA	TRBJ2-1	TRBV29-1	TRBD2	CSVPGLAGNEQFF	TGCAGCGTCCCCGGACTAGCCGGCAATGAGCAGTTCTTC
NA	TRBJ2-7	TRBV5-1	NA	CASSLARYEQYF	TGCGCCAGCAGCTTGGCGCGATACGAGCAGTACTTC
NA	TRBJ2-2	TRBV6-4	NA	CASSEEGIDTGELFF	TGTGCCAGCAGTGAGGAGGGGATCGACACCGGGGAGCTGTTTTTT